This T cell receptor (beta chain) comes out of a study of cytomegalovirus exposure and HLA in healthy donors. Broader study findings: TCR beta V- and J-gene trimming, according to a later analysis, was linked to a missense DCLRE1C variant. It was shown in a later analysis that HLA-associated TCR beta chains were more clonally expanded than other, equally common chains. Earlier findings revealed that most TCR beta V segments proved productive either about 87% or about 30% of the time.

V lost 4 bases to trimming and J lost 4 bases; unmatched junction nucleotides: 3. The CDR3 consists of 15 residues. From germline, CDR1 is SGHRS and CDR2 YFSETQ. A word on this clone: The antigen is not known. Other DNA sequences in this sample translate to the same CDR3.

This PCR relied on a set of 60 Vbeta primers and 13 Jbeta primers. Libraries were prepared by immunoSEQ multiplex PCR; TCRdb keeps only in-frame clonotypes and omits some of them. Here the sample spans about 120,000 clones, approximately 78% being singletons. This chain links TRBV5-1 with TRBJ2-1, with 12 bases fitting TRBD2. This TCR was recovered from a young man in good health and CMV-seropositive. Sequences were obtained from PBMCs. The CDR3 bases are TGCGCCAGCAGCCCAGGACTAGCGGGATACAATGAGCAGTTCTTC. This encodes CASSPGLAGYNEQFF.